Described below is a single T cell receptor (beta chain) sequence and its context. Its antigen is unknown. Per-base qualities were not stored, and no clone one base away is much larger. The sample comes from a study of blood T cell repertoires in COVID-19 (dated by TCRdb to 2020 to 2022). Concerning the study at large: The collaborator samples originated in the United States, Italy and Spain and spanned the acute and convalescent phases of COVID-19. The prospective study material was composed of cDNA or gDNA derived from T cells, B-cell-depleted T cells, or PBMCs. The dataset comprised deeply sampled blood TCRbeta repertoires from subjects exposed to, actively infected with, or recovered from COVID-19. The repertoires were released in a freely available public database intended as a resource for research on the immune response to SARS-CoV-2. Samples came from the ongoing ImmuneRACE study (first 160 participants) plus 1,254 subjects from 6 global collaborators. The sample metadata nearly always contained a de-identified subject ID, COVID-19 status, age in years and sex. HLA class I and class II types, where available, came from metadata supplied by the sample provider rather than from assay-based typing.

One collaborating source in Seattle enrolled patients during active infection and followed them longitudinally through the course of disease. The collaborating institutions used their own protocols to collect whole blood in K2EDTA tubes. Collaborator samples were shipped for TCRbeta analysis as frozen whole blood, isolated PBMCs, or DNA extracted from either sample type. The immunoSEQ Assay, a bias-controlled multiplex PCR, was used to amplify TCRbeta CDR3 regions from genomic DNA. Concerning the study's data processing: Nucleated cell counts per sample were estimated from amplification of reference gene primers within the assay. To quantify the absolute abundance of each unique TCRbeta CDR3 rearrangement, sequence reads were collapsed and filtered. For each sample, productive Simpson clonality was calculated by taking the square root of Simpson's diversity index across productive rearrangements. This is the immuneACCESS table as TCRdb keeps it, with only in-frame sequences that have V and J called. A part of the clones is gone; compared with another copy, unresolved V genes explain less than half, and the rest is unexplained. That table supplies the V and J calls and clone size; D and trimming were determined from the DNA. The sample table records fewer than 250,000 clones; over 90% of these occur just once. The ten top clones hold approximately 0.8% of the sample.

General conclusions and limits of the study: How much clinical and demographic metadata was included differed by source and by participant, and the metadata was provided uncurated.

From a lookup of the germline V gene (reference sequence), CDR1 and CDR2 are GTSNPN and SVGIG. Trimming accounts for 2 bases at V and 6 bases at J, while the number of junction bases matched to no gene is 5. Inclusive of the bounding cysteine and phenylalanine, the CDR3 is 14 residues long. Only the CDR3 region is kept as DNA, spanning 42 bases read in frame from base 1. This receptor was identified in a man aged 25-40 years with COVID-19, enrolled during active disease. This sequence uses TRBV30 and TRBJ1-2, and 11 junction bases match TRBD1. The sequenced sample was peripheral blood. The CDR3: CAWSMGQGGHGYTF. The sequenced DNA is TGTGCCTGGAGTATGGGACAGGGGGGCCATGGCTACACCTTC. The entire variable domain, with the stretches around the CDR3 drawn from the reference TRBV30 and TRBJ1-2 proteins, is SQTIHQWPATLVQPVGSPLSLECTVEGTSNPNLYWYRQAAGRGLQLLFYSVGIGQISSEVPQNLSASRPQDRQFILSSKKLLLSDSGFYLCAWSMGQGGHGYTFGSGTRLTVV.